A selection of T cell receptor beta chains follows, all from one sample in a study of cytomegalovirus exposure and HLA in healthy donors. Produced via immunoSEQ multiplex PCR; TCRdb's table is partial and in-frame only. This sample has 90,000 to 150,000 clones, with 80% found just once. What was sequenced was PBMCs. The receptors stem from a man aged 45-65 years in good health and CMV-seronegative. Each CDR3 is given with its conserved first and last residue. Fields, in order: J gene, V gene, D gene, clone size, CDR3 length, CDR3 protein, CDR3 DNA. The D gene is left open where the match is weak. Size values are once, few and many counts, or a class for expanded clones, and some rows have none.

j_gene: TRBJ2-5; v_gene: TRBV29-1; d_gene: .; abundance: .; len: 16; CDR3aa: CSVLSPNFGGQETQYF; CDR3nt: TGCAGCGTGCTCAGCCCTAACTTCGGGGGACAAGAGACCCAGTACTTC
j_gene: TRBJ1-5; v_gene: TRBV29-1; d_gene: .; abundance: .; len: 13; CDR3aa: CSVRTAKNQPQHF; CDR3nt: TGCAGCGTTCGGACAGCAAAAAATCAGCCCCAGCATTTT
j_gene: TRBJ2-5; v_gene: TRBV28; d_gene: TRBD2; abundance: .; len: 15; CDR3aa: CATRPLTSGKETQYF; CDR3nt: TGTGCCACCCGCCCTTTGACTAGCGGTAAAGAGACCCAGTACTTC
j_gene: TRBJ2-2; v_gene: TRBV5-4; d_gene: .; abundance: .; len: 15; CDR3aa: CASSFWGLGTGELFF; CDR3nt: TGTGCCAGCAGCTTTTGGGGGCTCGGCACCGGGGAGCTGTTTTTT
j_gene: TRBJ1-2; v_gene: TRBV6-5; d_gene: TRBD1; abundance: .; len: 16; CDR3aa: CASSSLDRVAFYGYTF; CDR3nt: TGTGCCAGCAGTTCCCTCGACAGGGTTGCCTTCTATGGCTACACCTTC
j_gene: TRBJ2-7; v_gene: TRBV15; d_gene: .; abundance: .; len: 14; CDR3aa: CATSREFGPYEQYF; CDR3nt: TGTGCCACCAGCAGAGAGTTCGGTCCCTACGAGCAGTACTTC
j_gene: TRBJ2-7; v_gene: TRBV28; d_gene: TRBD2; abundance: .; len: 15; CDR3aa: CASKQGLAGAYEQYF; CDR3nt: TGTGCCAGCAAGCAGGGACTAGCGGGGGCCTACGAGCAGTACTTC
j_gene: TRBJ2-7; v_gene: TRBV7-8; d_gene: TRBD1; abundance: .; len: 15; CDR3aa: CASSSGQGRWYEQYF; CDR3nt: TGTGCCAGCAGCTCGGGACAGGGGCGGTGGTACGAGCAGTACTTC
j_gene: TRBJ2-5; v_gene: TRBV7-6; d_gene: TRBD2; abundance: .; len: 15; CDR3aa: CASSLGLAGAETQYF; CDR3nt: TGTGCCAGCAGCTTAGGACTAGCGGGAGCCGAGACCCAGTACTTC
j_gene: TRBJ2-5; v_gene: TRBV11-3; d_gene: TRBD2; abundance: .; len: 14; CDR3aa: CASSLPGEGETQYF; CDR3nt: TGTGCCAGCAGTTTACCGGGGGAGGGGGAGACCCAGTACTTC
j_gene: TRBJ2-2; v_gene: TRBV28; d_gene: .; abundance: .; len: 16; CDR3aa: CASSSAGTQYTGELFF; CDR3nt: TGTGCCAGCAGTTCAGCCGGGACTCAATACACCGGGGAGCTGTTTTTT
j_gene: TRBJ1-4; v_gene: TRBV28; d_gene: .; abundance: .; len: 16; CDR3aa: CASSWTGGRTNEKLFF; CDR3nt: TGTGCCAGCAGTTGGACGGGGGGCCGGACGAATGAAAAACTGTTTTTT
j_gene: TRBJ2-5; v_gene: TRBV5-1; d_gene: .; abundance: .; len: 14; CDR3aa: CASSFQMYQETQYF; CDR3nt: TGCGCCAGCAGCTTTCAAATGTACCAAGAGACCCAGTACTTC
j_gene: TRBJ2-1; v_gene: TRBV13; d_gene: TRBD2; abundance: .; len: 17; CDR3aa: CASSLVLAGGPRDEQFF; CDR3nt: TGTGCCAGCAGCTTAGTCCTAGCGGGGGGGCCTAGAGATGAGCAGTTCTTC
j_gene: TRBJ1-4; v_gene: TRBV4-3; d_gene: .; abundance: once; len: 13; CDR3aa: CASSLSRGGKLFF; CDR3nt: TGCGCCAGCAGCCTTTCCCGAGGGGGAAAACTGTTTTTT
j_gene: TRBJ1-2; v_gene: TRBV29-1; d_gene: TRBD1; abundance: few; len: 15; CDR3aa: CRVTRSTGGGYGYTF; CDR3nt: TGCCGCGTGACCCGTTCTACAGGGGGCGGCTATGGCTACACCTTC
j_gene: TRBJ1-6; v_gene: TRBV5-1; d_gene: .; abundance: .; len: 14; CDR3aa: CASKLAGVDSPLHF; CDR3nt: TGCGCCAGCAAATTGGCCGGGGTGGATTCACCCCTCCACTTT
j_gene: TRBJ2-2; v_gene: TRBV2; d_gene: TRBD2; abundance: .; len: 16; CDR3aa: CASFTSGGPNTGELFF; CDR3nt: TGTGCCAGCTTCACTAGCGGGGGCCCAAACACCGGGGAGCTGTTTTTT
j_gene: TRBJ2-5; v_gene: TRBV4-3; d_gene: .; abundance: .; len: 15; CDR3aa: CASSQEGRGPETQYF; CDR3nt: TGCGCCAGCAGCCAAGAAGGGCGGGGGCCTGAGACCCAGTACTTC
j_gene: TRBJ2-2; v_gene: TRBV7-2; d_gene: .; abundance: few; len: 13; CDR3aa: CASSLRNTGELFF; CDR3nt: TGTGCCAGCAGCCTCAGGAACACCGGGGAGCTGTTTTTT
j_gene: TRBJ2-1; v_gene: TRBV28; d_gene: .; abundance: .; len: 13; CDR3aa: CASGVKRINEQFF; CDR3nt: TGTGCCAGCGGAGTAAAGAGGATCAATGAGCAGTTCTTC
j_gene: TRBJ2-2; v_gene: TRBV29-1; d_gene: .; abundance: .; len: 11; CDR3aa: CSVGGAGELFF; CDR3nt: TGCAGCGTTGGGGGAGCCGGGGAGCTGTTTTTT
j_gene: TRBJ1-1; v_gene: TRBV27; d_gene: .; abundance: few; len: 12; CDR3aa: CASSLYQGKAFF; CDR3nt: TGTGCCAGCAGTTTATACCAGGGTAAAGCTTTCTTT
j_gene: TRBJ1-1; v_gene: TRBV30; d_gene: TRBD1; abundance: .; len: 14; CDR3aa: CAWRDRSGNTEAFF; CDR3nt: TGTGCCTGGAGGGACAGGAGCGGAAACACTGAAGCTTTCTTT
j_gene: TRBJ2-2; v_gene: TRBV6-6; d_gene: TRBD2; abundance: .; len: 16; CDR3aa: CASSPLAGELGGELFF; CDR3nt: TGTGCCAGCAGCCCCCTAGCGGGGGAGCTGGGCGGGGAGCTGTTTTTT
j_gene: TRBJ2-7; v_gene: TRBV27; d_gene: .; abundance: .; len: 11; CDR3aa: CASRFNYEQYF; CDR3nt: TGTGCCAGCAGATTCAACTACGAGCAGTACTTC
j_gene: TRBJ1-5; v_gene: TRBV7-9; d_gene: .; abundance: few; len: 14; CDR3aa: CASSLGRTNQPQHF; CDR3nt: TGTGCCAGCAGCTTAGGCAGGACAAATCAGCCCCAGCATTTT
j_gene: TRBJ1-5; v_gene: TRBV9; d_gene: TRBD1; abundance: .; len: 15; CDR3aa: CASSEEGTANQPQHF; CDR3nt: TGTGCCAGCAGCGAGGAGGGGACAGCCAATCAGCCCCAGCATTTT
j_gene: TRBJ1-1; v_gene: TRBV19; d_gene: TRBD1; abundance: .; len: 19; CDR3aa: CASSIPPRTGYSMNTEAFF; CDR3nt: TGTGCCAGTAGTATTCCCCCCCGGACAGGCTACAGCATGAACACTGAAGCTTTCTTT
j_gene: TRBJ1-1; v_gene: TRBV6-5; d_gene: .; abundance: .; len: 15; CDR3aa: CASRSHRVVNTEAFF; CDR3nt: TGTGCCAGCAGATCCCACAGGGTCGTTAACACTGAAGCTTTCTTT
j_gene: TRBJ1-6; v_gene: TRBV9; d_gene: TRBD1; abundance: few; len: 15; CDR3aa: CASSTGDRENSPLHF; CDR3nt: TGTGCCAGCAGCACCGGGGACAGGGAAAATTCACCCCTCCACTTT
j_gene: TRBJ2-2; v_gene: TRBV29-1; d_gene: TRBD1; abundance: .; len: 13; CDR3aa: CTFRQGGTGELFF; CDR3nt: TGCACCTTTCGACAGGGGGGGACCGGGGAGCTGTTTTTT
j_gene: TRBJ1-5; v_gene: TRBV25-1; d_gene: .; abundance: .; len: 15; CDR3aa: CASSAPGGFDQPQHF; CDR3nt: TGTGCCAGCAGTGCCCCAGGCGGGTTTGATCAGCCCCAGCATTTT
j_gene: TRBJ2-7; v_gene: TRBV18; d_gene: TRBD1; abundance: .; len: 15; CDR3aa: CASSFGQGRVYEQYF; CDR3nt: TGTGCCAGCTCCTTTGGACAGGGTCGGGTCTACGAGCAGTACTTC
j_gene: TRBJ2-3; v_gene: TRBV7-2; d_gene: .; abundance: .; len: 14; CDR3aa: CASSYRDSTDTQYF; CDR3nt: TGTGCCAGCAGCTACCGGGACTCAACAGATACGCAGTATTTT
j_gene: TRBJ1-5; v_gene: TRBV5-1; d_gene: TRBD1; abundance: .; len: 17; CDR3aa: CASSSDRGQDSNQPQHF; CDR3nt: TGCGCCAGCAGCTCTGACAGGGGGCAAGATAGCAATCAGCCCCAGCATTTT
j_gene: TRBJ1-2; v_gene: TRBV7-2; d_gene: TRBD1; abundance: .; len: 14; CDR3aa: CASSLGQGRYGYTF; CDR3nt: TGTGCCAGCAGCTTAGGACAGGGTCGGTATGGCTACACCTTC
j_gene: TRBJ2-3; v_gene: TRBV10-3; d_gene: .; abundance: .; len: 14; CDR3aa: CAITETGSADTQYF; CDR3nt: TGTGCCATCACCGAGACGGGGTCGGCGGATACGCAGTATTTT
j_gene: TRBJ2-7; v_gene: TRBV29-1; d_gene: TRBD2; abundance: .; len: 15; CDR3aa: CSVEGGSGGNYEQYF; CDR3nt: TGCAGCGTTGAAGGGGGAAGCGGGGGAAACTACGAGCAGTACTTC
j_gene: TRBJ1-1; v_gene: TRBV4-3; d_gene: .; abundance: .; len: 15; CDR3aa: CASSHRSTGNTEAFF; CDR3nt: TGCGCCAGCAGCCATAGGTCAACAGGAAACACTGAAGCTTTCTTT
j_gene: TRBJ1-1; v_gene: TRBV5-1; d_gene: .; abundance: .; len: 15; CDR3aa: CASSSGSSGGTEAFF; CDR3nt: TGCGCCAGCAGCTCCGGGTCCTCCGGGGGCACTGAAGCTTTCTTT
j_gene: TRBJ1-5; v_gene: TRBV28; d_gene: .; abundance: .; len: 14; CDR3aa: CASSLGDYYQPQHF; CDR3nt: TGTGCCAGCAGTTTGGGGGACTACTATCAGCCCCAGCATTTT
j_gene: TRBJ2-5; v_gene: TRBV7-9; d_gene: TRBD2; abundance: .; len: 19; CDR3aa: CASSSATRTSGRLRETQYF; CDR3nt: TGTGCCAGCAGCTCCGCAACCCGGACTAGCGGGAGGCTGCGAGAGACCCAGTACTTC
j_gene: TRBJ1-5; v_gene: TRBV7-2; d_gene: TRBD1; abundance: .; len: 15; CDR3aa: CASSLTGNSNQPQHF; CDR3nt: TGTGCCAGCAGCTTGACAGGGAATAGCAATCAGCCCCAGCATTTT
j_gene: TRBJ2-7; v_gene: TRBV29-1; d_gene: TRBD1; abundance: .; len: 12; CDR3aa: CSVFRDSHEQYF; CDR3nt: TGCAGCGTTTTCCGGGACAGCCACGAGCAGTACTTC
j_gene: TRBJ2-5; v_gene: TRBV29-1; d_gene: TRBD1; abundance: .; len: 13; CDR3aa: CSAGTAIQETQYF; CDR3nt: TGCAGCGCTGGGACAGCCATTCAAGAGACCCAGTACTTC
j_gene: TRBJ2-7; v_gene: TRBV27; d_gene: .; abundance: .; len: 14; CDR3aa: CASSLSREVYEQYF; CDR3nt: TGTGCCAGCAGTTTATCCAGAGAGGTTTACGAGCAGTACTTC
j_gene: TRBJ2-6; v_gene: TRBV4-2; d_gene: .; abundance: .; len: 17; CDR3aa: CASSQPKVGPGANVLTF; CDR3nt: TGTGCCAGCAGCCAACCTAAAGTGGGGCCTGGGGCCAACGTCCTGACTTTC
j_gene: TRBJ2-1; v_gene: TRBV5-1; d_gene: .; abundance: .; len: 17; CDR3aa: CASSFGSLAPTVDEQFF; CDR3nt: TGCGCCAGCAGCTTCGGGTCTTTAGCTCCGACAGTGGATGAGCAGTTCTTC
j_gene: TRBJ1-2; v_gene: TRBV9; d_gene: TRBD1; abundance: few; len: 17; CDR3aa: CASSEPGQGTVNYGYTF; CDR3nt: TGTGCCAGCAGCGAACCGGGACAGGGGACGGTAAACTATGGCTACACCTTC
j_gene: TRBJ2-1; v_gene: TRBV5-1; d_gene: TRBD2; abundance: .; len: 14; CDR3aa: CASYTSGGANEQFF; CDR3nt: TGCGCCAGCTATACTAGCGGGGGGGCAAATGAGCAGTTCTTC
j_gene: TRBJ1-2; v_gene: TRBV28; d_gene: .; abundance: .; len: 15; CDR3aa: CASSLRISQVRGYTF; CDR3nt: TGTGCCAGCAGTTTACGAATCAGTCAAGTACGAGGCTACACCTTC
j_gene: TRBJ2-7; v_gene: TRBV29-1; d_gene: TRBD1; abundance: .; len: 16; CDR3aa: CSVELSGTGGSYEQYF; CDR3nt: TGCAGCGTAGAACTTTCCGGGACAGGGGGTTCCTACGAGCAGTACTTC
j_gene: TRBJ2-3; v_gene: TRBV19; d_gene: TRBD2; abundance: .; len: 15; CDR3aa: CASSPRLAAYPLGYF; CDR3nt: TGTGCCAGTAGTCCCCGCCTAGCGGCCTATCCATTAGGGTATTTT
j_gene: TRBJ1-2; v_gene: TRBV5-6; d_gene: .; abundance: .; len: 15; CDR3aa: CASSLGPGEPYGYTF; CDR3nt: TGTGCCAGCAGCTTGGGTCCAGGGGAACCCTATGGCTACACCTTC
j_gene: TRBJ2-5; v_gene: TRBV29-1; d_gene: TRBD1; abundance: .; len: 14; CDR3aa: CSVGRQGVGETQYF; CDR3nt: TGCAGCGTAGGTAGACAGGGGGTGGGAGAGACCCAGTACTTC
j_gene: TRBJ2-1; v_gene: TRBV11-1; d_gene: .; abundance: .; len: 13; CDR3aa: CASSLPPGTEQFF; CDR3nt: TGTGCCAGCAGCTTACCCCCAGGAACTGAGCAGTTCTTC
j_gene: TRBJ2-3; v_gene: TRBV6-6; d_gene: .; abundance: .; len: 12; CDR3aa: CASSPNTDTQYF; CDR3nt: TGTGCCAGCAGTCCCAACACAGATACGCAGTATTTT